This T cell receptor (beta chain) was obtained from a study of T-cell memory formation after mild COVID-19. Study-wide background: The study found TCR clusters largely donor specific.

TCRdb redid the calling of the 5' RACE reads with MiXCR, one entry per CDR3 protein. The data contain approximately 250,000 distinct CDR3 sequences, about a sixth of them singletons. This clonotype was seen repeatedly, ten times or more. Its cognate antigen is unknown. The CDR3 consists of 13 residues. Germline V CDR1 and CDR2: KGHSH, LQKENI. Losses at the gene ends were 3 bases for V and 4 bases for J; bases not matched to a gene: 2. Whole-study findings and limits: Memory from before infection featured some responding clones, which suggests cross-reactive memory joined. What remained unconfirmed was the SARS-CoV-2 specificity of second-wave clones peaking on day 37. Later expanders leaned CD4+, whereas day 15 to 85 contracting clones were balanced CD4/CD8.

The sequencing input was PBMCs or a T cell subset sorted from them (not recorded which). This receptor was taken from a man aged 18 to 30 who had mild COVID-19 (a few samples of this study predate the infection). Cell type and time point are not known. The chain links TRBV18 to TRBJ1-1, with 7 positions matching TRBD1. The CDR3 region is CASSPQGGTEAFF. The CDR3 DNA sequence: TGTGCCAGCTCACCCCAGGGGGGCACTGAAGCTTTCTTT.